Below are 2 T cell receptor beta chains sequenced from a single sample in a study of blood T cell repertoires in COVID-19. Profiled with immunoSEQ multiplex PCR; TCRdb holds only in-frame clones, not every one. Seen here are approximately 400,000 clones, more than 75% observed once, and the top ten hold 1.2%. The specimen was PBMCs or T cells enriched from blood (not recorded which). These receptors were obtained from a woman aged 18-29 years who had recovered from COVID-19.

The rearrangement joins TRBV7-9 to TRBJ1-4, with 7 bases matching TRBD1. The CDR3 extends over 13 amino acids. V gave up 3 bases and J gave up 7 bases; unmatched junction bases: 2. Germline V gene data show CDR1 as SEHNR and CDR2 as FQNEAQ (reference sequence). CDR3 nucleotides: TGTGCCAGCAGCTTGACAGGGACTGAAAAACTGTTTTTT. It is translated as CASSLTGTEKLFF.

The chain carries TRBV21-1 and TRBJ2-1; the table calls TRBD1, which could not be checked here. TRBV21-1 is recorded as a pseudogene. The CDR3 is made up of 21 amino acids. This chain's CDR3 is CASSKVSGTGGYSTSRNEQFF. Here the CDR3 DNA reads TGTGCCAGCAGCAAAGTAAGTGGGACAGGGGGCTACTCCACTTCTCGCAATGAGCAGTTCTTC.